The rows below give T cell receptor beta chains drawn from one sample of a study of OX40 agonist ivuxolimab in advanced cancers. The table came from immunoSEQ multiplex PCR; TCRdb's copy has only in-frame clones and leaves some out. Of fewer than 70,000 clones listed, over 80% are singletons. The specimen comprised CD4+ or CD8+ T cells sorted from blood, sampled in a trial of the OX40 agonist ivuxolimab. These receptors all come from an adult with an advanced solid tumor such as melanoma, head and neck, liver or kidney cancer. The conserved cysteine and the conserved F or W are not part of the CDR3 here. The order of the fields is V gene, CDR3 protein.

>TRBV9
ASSVDSTNYGNTIY
>TRBV2
ASKQQGAKGYT
>TRBV5-4
ASSHAGSSYNEQF
>TRBV2
ATFGATGLSGANVLT
>TRBV6-6
ASGMETQY
>TRBV5-5
ASSLDGQAKGPQH
>TRBV18
ASSEGMNTEAF
>TRBV2
AIDDRGDGYT
>TRBV19
ASNGQGFNQPQH
>TRBV2
ASSSLAGYT
>TRBV6-5
ASNNRQGQAF
>TRBV7-9
ASSFSSGGPQY
>TRBV9
ASSVVPSSSGNTIY
>TRBV28
ASSLGGHPNTEAF
>TRBV5-6
ASSFPDKYNEQF
>TRBV23-1
ASSQRSSGGKDDYEQY
>TRBV15
ATSRGGQGITEAF
>TRBV5-1
ASSLQDYNEQF
>TRBV6-1
ASSESGGNTDTQY
>TRBV19
ASSIVGQKNTEAF
>TRBV27
ATLGGDRVDTQY
>TRBV28
ASSRGGAGDTQY
>TRBV6-1
ASSGTRAGDNEQF
>TRBV19
ASSIDGSDYGYT
>TRBV11-3
ASSRPGTGYQETQY
>TRBV28
ASSAPKGSPNYGYT
>TRBV6-1
ASSTSGGFQETQY
>TRBV19
ASSLMDRDTDTQY
>TRBV5-1
ASSLGGSGFSYEQY
>TRBV7-3
ASSPKRGTDTQY
>TRBV10-2
ASSQGGSGNTIY
>TRBV12-1
ASSQRQGPETEAF
>TRBV6-6
ASSPRQFSGNTIY
>TRBV19
ASSINPARDRGAQEF
>TRBV7-2
ASSLGARFTGELF
>TRBV5-1
ASSYGTIIDTQY
>TRBV5-3
ASSPTRTSYGYT
>TRBV9
ASSTGQGDEQY
>TRBV19
ASSLAGGRNNQPQH
>TRBV30
AWSVDAGELF
>TRBV7-3
ASSLGQDYEQY
>TRBV2
ASIDATGRKLNTEAF
>TRBV6-5
ASSYGGSGNTIY
>TRBV5-1
ASSLALSGGIDTQY
>TRBV7-8
ASSLNTDTEAF
>TRBV27
ASSLDRGWTYEQY
>TRBV19
ASSSRGAGELF
>TRBV19
ASSIARGLGNTGELF